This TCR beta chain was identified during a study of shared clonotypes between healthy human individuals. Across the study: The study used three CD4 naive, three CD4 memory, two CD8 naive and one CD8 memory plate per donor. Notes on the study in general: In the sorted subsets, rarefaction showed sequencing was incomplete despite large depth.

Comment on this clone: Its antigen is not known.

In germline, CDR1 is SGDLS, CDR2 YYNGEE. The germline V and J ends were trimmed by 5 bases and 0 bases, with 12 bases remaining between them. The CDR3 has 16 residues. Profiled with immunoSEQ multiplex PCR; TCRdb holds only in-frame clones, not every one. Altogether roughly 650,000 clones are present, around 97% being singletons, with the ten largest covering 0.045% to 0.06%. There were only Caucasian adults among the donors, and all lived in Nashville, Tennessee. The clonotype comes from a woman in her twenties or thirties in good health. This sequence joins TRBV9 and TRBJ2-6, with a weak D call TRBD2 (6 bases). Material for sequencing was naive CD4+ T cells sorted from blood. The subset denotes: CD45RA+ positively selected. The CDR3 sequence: CASRPTSTSGANVLTF. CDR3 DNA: TGTGCCAGCAGACCCACTAGCACCTCTGGGGCCAACGTCCTGACTTTC.